Listed below are T cell receptor beta chains from one sample, sequenced in a study of T cell changes during pregnancy in multiple sclerosis. Profiled with immunoSEQ multiplex PCR; TCRdb holds only in-frame clones, not every one. In the table there are about 67,000 clones, approximately 90% of which are singletons. The sequencing used peripheral blood, collected in the first trimester of pregnancy. These receptors came from a female donor in good health, enrolled as a control in a pregnancy study. CDR3s include the opening cysteine and the closing phenylalanine or tryptophan. The D gene is left open where the match is weak. Some rows mark clone size as missing; the rest say once, few, many or name a class of expanded clone.

j_call	d_call	v_call	clone_size	cdr3_aa	cdr3_nt
TRBJ2-6	.	TRBV5-4	.	CASSLGSSGANVLTF	TGTGCCAGCAGCTTGGGGAGCTCTGGGGCCAACGTCCTGACTTTC
TRBJ2-5	.	TRBV11-2	.	CASSLESLRVETQYF	TGTGCCAGCAGCTTAGAGAGTCTTCGGGTGGAGACCCAGTACTTC
TRBJ1-2	.	TRBV27	once	CASRSRQNYGYTF	TGTGCCAGCAGGAGCCGACAGAACTATGGCTACACCTTC
TRBJ1-2	TRBD1	TRBV28	.	CASSPGQVIYGYTF	TGTGCCAGCAGTCCAGGACAGGTTATCTATGGCTACACCTTC
TRBJ2-7	TRBD2	TRBV5-6	.	CASTLGGLGVYEQYF	TGTGCCAGCACCTTAGGCGGACTAGGGGTCTACGAGCAGTACTTC
TRBJ2-1	.	TRBV4-1	.	CASSQVTGGLSYNEQFF	TGCGCCAGCAGCCAAGTGACCGGAGGCCTGTCCTACAATGAGCAGTTCTTC
TRBJ2-7	.	TRBV5-6	.	CASSFPRRALEQYF	TGTGCCAGCAGCTTTCCCAGGCGAGCCCTCGAGCAGTACTTC
TRBJ1-4	TRBD1	TRBV28	.	CASSLPRDRGATNEKLFF	TGTGCCAGCAGTTTACCCCGGGACAGGGGGGCAACTAATGAAAAACTGTTTTTT
TRBJ1-5	.	TRBV15	few	CATSRDLADYQPQHF	TGTGCCACCAGCAGAGATTTGGCAGACTATCAGCCCCAGCATTTT
TRBJ1-2	TRBD1	TRBV28	.	CASETGGSNYGYTF	TGTGCCAGCGAGACAGGGGGCTCTAACTATGGCTACACCTTC
TRBJ2-3	TRBD1	TRBV6-5	.	CASRTGTGAVDTQYF	TGTGCCAGCAGGACCGGGACAGGGGCGGTAGATACGCAGTATTTT
TRBJ2-7	TRBD1	TRBV27	.	CASRDREIIMSYEQYF	TGTGCCAGTCGGGACAGGGAAATAATAATGTCGTACGAGCAGTACTTC
TRBJ2-7	TRBD2	TRBV4-1	.	CASSQLSTSGRAYEQYF	TGCGCCAGCAGCCAACTATCGACTAGCGGGAGGGCCTACGAGCAGTACTTC
TRBJ2-7	.	TRBV5-1	.	CASCEGPGYEQYF	TGCGCCAGCTGTGAAGGTCCAGGGTACGAGCAGTACTTC
TRBJ2-1	TRBD2	TRBV10-3	.	CAISESSIAGELKFF	TGTGCCATCAGTGAGTCGAGTATAGCGGGCGAGCTCAAGTTCTTC
TRBJ2-7	.	TRBV18	.	CASSPGAAYEQYF	TGTGCCAGCTCACCAGGAGCGGCCTACGAGCAGTACTTC
TRBJ2-3	TRBD1	TRBV11-1	.	CASRLRQGGTDTQYF	TGTGCCAGCAGACTCCGACAGGGGGGCACAGATACGCAGTATTTT
TRBJ2-3	.	TRBV9	.	CASPTTATDTQYF	TGTGCCAGCCCCACTACTGCCACAGATACGCAGTATTTT
TRBJ2-2	.	TRBV27	once	CASSLSEDTGELFF	TGTGCCAGCAGTTTATCGGAGGACACCGGGGAGCTGTTTTTT
TRBJ2-1	.	TRBV18	.	CASSPDNEQFF	TGTGCCAGCTCACCCGACAATGAGCAGTTCTTC
TRBJ2-2	TRBD1	TRBV4-1	.	CASSRDPSGGQGYFGELFF	TGCGCCAGCAGCCGAGACCCCTCAGGTGGACAGGGGTATTTCGGGGAGCTGTTTTTT
TRBJ2-3	TRBD2	TRBV4-2	.	CASSQEAGGPDTQYF	TGTGCCAGCAGCCAAGAAGCGGGAGGGCCGGATACGCAGTATTTT
TRBJ1-1	.	TRBV5-1	few	CASSSISPTVNTEAFF	TGCGCCAGCAGCTCGATAAGCCCTACAGTGAACACTGAAGCTTTCTTT
TRBJ2-1	TRBD2	TRBV5-1	.	CASSPPGTSGNEQFF	TGCGCCAGCAGCCCCCCCGGGACTAGCGGCAATGAGCAGTTCTTC
TRBJ2-7	.	TRBV6-5	.	CASSYSSPYYEQYF	TGTGCCAGCAGTTACTCGAGTCCGTACTACGAGCAGTACTTC
TRBJ2-7	.	TRBV30	.	CAWSVSGYLYEQYF	TGTGCCTGGAGTGTATCCGGTTACCTATACGAGCAGTACTTC
TRBJ2-7	.	TRBV5-1	.	CASSLSGETYEQYF	TGCGCCAGCAGCTTGTCAGGGGAAACCTACGAGCAGTACTTC
TRBJ2-3	TRBD2	TRBV5-4	.	CASSWREGLTDTQYF	TGTGCCAGCAGTTGGCGGGAGGGCCTAACAGATACGCAGTATTTT
TRBJ1-1	TRBD1	TRBV6-6	.	CASSYSGQGNTEAFF	TGTGCCAGCAGTTATTCGGGACAGGGGAACACTGAAGCTTTCTTT
TRBJ2-7	TRBD2	TRBV11-3	.	CASSLGASGGYEQYF	TGTGCCAGCAGCTTAGGGGCTAGCGGAGGCTACGAGCAGTACTTC
TRBJ1-1	.	TRBV5-6	.	CASSLGAGGANTEAFF	TGTGCCAGCAGCTTGGGTGCCGGTGGGGCAAACACTGAAGCTTTCTTT
TRBJ2-3	.	TRBV5-1	once	CASSEESGDTQYF	TGCGCCAGCAGTGAAGAGTCGGGGGATACGCAGTATTTT
TRBJ2-1	TRBD2	TRBV11-3	.	CASSLGWASGDNEQFF	TGTGCCAGCAGCCTGGGATGGGCTAGCGGAGACAATGAGCAGTTCTTC
TRBJ2-5	TRBD2	TRBV27	.	CASSLTSGNWETQYF	TGTGCCAGCAGTTTGACTAGCGGGAATTGGGAGACCCAGTACTTC
TRBJ2-1	TRBD1	TRBV19	.	CASSITGGNEQFF	TGTGCCAGTAGTATTACAGGGGGCAATGAGCAGTTCTTC
TRBJ2-7	.	TRBV6-4	once	CASSGRGDEQYF	TGTGCCAGCAGTGGGAGGGGCGACGAGCAGTACTTC
TRBJ1-1	TRBD1	TRBV25-1	.	CASSTGTGEAFF	TGTGCCAGCAGTACGGGGACAGGGGAAGCTTTCTTT
TRBJ2-1	TRBD2	TRBV15	.	CATSSGLGFNEQFF	TGTGCCACCAGCAGCGGACTAGGCTTCAATGAGCAGTTCTTC
TRBJ2-7	TRBD2	TRBV2	.	CASNGVSGNYEQYF	TGTGCCAGCAACGGAGTTAGCGGGAACTACGAGCAGTACTTC
TRBJ1-2	TRBD1	TRBV28	.	CASSPRDRRAYGYTF	TGTGCCAGCAGTCCCCGGGACAGAAGAGCATATGGCTACACCTTC
TRBJ1-5	.	TRBV11-2	once	CASSYDRNQPQHF	TGTGCCAGCAGCTACGACAGGAATCAGCCCCAGCATTTT
TRBJ2-7	TRBD2	TRBV4-2	.	CASSPPLAIEQYF	TGTGCCAGCAGTCCGCCACTAGCGATCGAGCAGTACTTC
TRBJ1-4	TRBD1	TRBV10-3	.	CATQGDTNEKLFF	TGTGCCACTCAGGGGGACACTAATGAAAAACTGTTTTTT
TRBJ2-5	.	TRBV28	.	CASSRSRGQETQYF	TGTGCCAGCAGCCGGAGCAGGGGTCAAGAGACCCAGTACTTC
TRBJ2-2	.	TRBV14	.	CASSPPANTGELFF	TGTGCCAGCAGTCCTCCGGCGAACACCGGGGAGCTGTTTTTT
TRBJ1-1	TRBD1	TRBV6-6	.	CASRQGARIPEAFF	TGTGCCAGCAGACAGGGGGCAAGAATACCTGAAGCTTTCTTT
TRBJ2-7	TRBD1	TRBV27	.	CASNPGQGYEQYF	TGTGCCAGCAATCCGGGACAGGGCTACGAGCAGTACTTC
TRBJ2-7	TRBD2	TRBV27	.	CASSLRYRLAGGPYEQYF	TGTGCCAGCAGTTTAAGGTACAGGCTAGCGGGAGGACCCTACGAGCAGTACTTC
TRBJ2-1	.	TRBV7-8	.	CASSLGQGNLNEQFF	TGTGCCAGCAGCTTAGGGCAGGGGAATCTCAATGAGCAGTTCTTC
TRBJ2-3	TRBD2	TRBV28	.	CASSLIGSGRTDTQYF	TGTGCCAGCAGTTTAATCGGTAGCGGGAGAACAGATACGCAGTATTTT
TRBJ2-5	TRBD2	TRBV5-1	.	CASSLRKRGGEETQYF	TGCGCCAGCAGCTTGAGAAAGCGGGGGGGGGAAGAGACCCAGTACTTC
TRBJ2-7	.	TRBV5-1	.	CASSFNREGYEQYF	TGCGCCAGCAGCTTCAACAGGGAAGGATACGAGCAGTACTTC
TRBJ2-7	TRBD1	TRBV6-5	.	CASSYSQGGGYEQYF	TGTGCCAGCAGTTACTCGCAAGGGGGCGGTTACGAGCAGTACTTC
TRBJ2-7	.	TRBV5-1	.	CASSLVPSGSQGGEQYF	TGCGCCAGCAGCTTGGTTCCTAGCGGATCCCAAGGGGGGGAGCAGTACTTC
TRBJ2-1	.	TRBV7-9	.	CASSPSVYNEQFF	TGTGCCAGCAGTCCTAGCGTATACAATGAGCAGTTCTTC
TRBJ1-4	.	TRBV5-1	.	CASSPGVIREKLFF	TGCGCCAGCAGCCCAGGGGTGATACGTGAAAAACTGTTTTTT
TRBJ1-2	.	TRBV7-8	.	CASRSPEDYGYTF	TGTGCCAGCAGATCACCGGAGGACTATGGCTACACCTTC
TRBJ2-1	.	TRBV28	.	CASTIIGGLNEQFF	TGTGCCAGCACTATCATTGGGGGACTCAATGAGCAGTTCTTC
TRBJ2-5	TRBD1	TRBV18	.	CASSNEGTVAAETQYF	TGTGCCAGCTCAAACGAAGGGACAGTTGCCGCGGAGACCCAGTACTTC